This TCR beta chain is drawn from a study of T cell responses to AZD1222 COVID-19 vaccine. TCRdb's table, derived via immunoSEQ multiplex PCR, lists solely in-frame clones and lacks some. The sample shows approximately 94,000 clones, about 83% of them seen only once. This CDR3 has 13 amino acids. V lost 8 bases and J 7 bases, leaving 16 bases between the germline ends. The V call is TRBV5-3, the J call TRBJ1-5, with D maybe TRBD1 (5 bases). TRBV5-3 is sorted into the ORF group, with uncertain function. The TCR originated in an adult in good health. The sample here was peripheral blood, taken on day 0 of AZD1222 vaccination. This CDR3 reads CARGGRRSQPQHF. In nucleotides, the CDR3 is TGTGCCAGGGGGGGACGGCGAAGCCAGCCCCAGCATTTT.